This TCR beta chain is drawn from a study of shared clonotypes between healthy human individuals. The V and J ends lost 5 bases and 6 bases, in that order; junction bases with no gene match: 11. CDR3 length equals 15 residues. The germline V gene encodes CDR1 SGHVS and CDR2 FQNEAQ. Cells designated naive CD8 were CD45RO-negative and were positively selected for CCR7, with terminally differentiated effector memory CD45RA+ cells excluded. Only Caucasian adults living in Nashville, Tennessee served as donors. For each subset, genomic DNA was distributed in equal portions over several immunoSEQ plates. TCRdb keeps only in-frame clones here, not all; method: immunoSEQ multiplex PCR. The repertoire holds around 1.9 million clones, with about 93% as singletons.

Material: naive CD8+ T cells from PBMCs. The TCR was taken from a man aged 18-30 years in good health. Some clones in this sample may be carry-over from other donors' samples. This chain uses TRBV7-8 with TRBJ2-7, with 9 bases that match TRBD2. The chain's CDR3 is CASSPRKLAGLEQYF. CDR3 bases: TGTGCCAGCAGCCCGCGGAAGCTAGCGGGACTCGAGCAGTACTTC.